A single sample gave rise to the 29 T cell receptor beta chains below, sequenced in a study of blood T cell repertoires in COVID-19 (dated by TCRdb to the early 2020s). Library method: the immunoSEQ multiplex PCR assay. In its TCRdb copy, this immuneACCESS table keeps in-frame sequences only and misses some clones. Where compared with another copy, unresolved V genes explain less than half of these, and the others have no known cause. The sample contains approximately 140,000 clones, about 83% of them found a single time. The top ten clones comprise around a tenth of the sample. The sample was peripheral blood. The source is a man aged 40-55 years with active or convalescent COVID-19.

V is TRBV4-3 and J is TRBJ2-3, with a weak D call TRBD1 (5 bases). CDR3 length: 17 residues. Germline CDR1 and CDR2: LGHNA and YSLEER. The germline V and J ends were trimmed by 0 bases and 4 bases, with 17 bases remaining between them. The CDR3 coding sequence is TGCGCCAGCAGCCAAGATGTTCCTGGACATAATGCAGATACGCAGTATTTT. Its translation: CASSQDVPGHNADTQYF.

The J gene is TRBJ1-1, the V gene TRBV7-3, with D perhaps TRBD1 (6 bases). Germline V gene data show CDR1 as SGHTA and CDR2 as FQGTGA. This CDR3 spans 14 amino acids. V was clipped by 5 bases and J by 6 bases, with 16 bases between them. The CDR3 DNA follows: TGTGCCAGCAGCACCGGGACACCGGGGTCTGAAGCTTTCTTT. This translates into CASSTGTPGSEAFF.

CDR3 in DNA: TGTGCCAGCAGCGTATGGGACAGGGATACTGAAGCTTTCTTT. Its translation is CASSVWDRDTEAFF. The chain combines TRBV9 with TRBJ1-1, with TRBD1 identical over 9 bases. This CDR3 has 14 amino acids. The germline gives CDR1 SGDLS, CDR2 YYNGEE. After removal of 1 base from V and 5 bases from J, the junction contained 3 bases not matched to a gene.

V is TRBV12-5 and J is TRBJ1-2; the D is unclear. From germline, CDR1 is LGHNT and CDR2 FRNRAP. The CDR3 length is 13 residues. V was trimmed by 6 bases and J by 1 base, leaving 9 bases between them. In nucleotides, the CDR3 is TGTGCTAGTGGACTCTCCTATAACTATGGCTACACCTTC. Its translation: CASGLSYNYGYTF.

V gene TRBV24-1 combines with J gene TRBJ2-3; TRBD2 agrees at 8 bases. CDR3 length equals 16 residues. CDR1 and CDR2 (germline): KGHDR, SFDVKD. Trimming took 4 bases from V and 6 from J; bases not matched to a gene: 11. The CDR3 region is CATSDTNPGRGDTQYF. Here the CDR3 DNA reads TGTGCCACCAGTGACACCAACCCCGGGAGGGGGGATACGCAGTATTTT.

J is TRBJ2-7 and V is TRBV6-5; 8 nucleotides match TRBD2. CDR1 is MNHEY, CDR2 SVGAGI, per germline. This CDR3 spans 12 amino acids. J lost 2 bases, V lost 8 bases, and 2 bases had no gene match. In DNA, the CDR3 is TGTGCCAGCTCGGGGGGGACCTACGAGCAGTACTTC. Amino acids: CASSGGTYEQYF.

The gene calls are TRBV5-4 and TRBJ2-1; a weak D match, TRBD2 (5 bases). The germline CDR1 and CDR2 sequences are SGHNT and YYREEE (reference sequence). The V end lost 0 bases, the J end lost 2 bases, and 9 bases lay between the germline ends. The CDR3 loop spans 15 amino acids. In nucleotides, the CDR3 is TGTGCCAGCAGCTTGGAAACCGGGGCCTACAATGAGCAGTTCTTC. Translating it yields CASSLETGAYNEQFF.

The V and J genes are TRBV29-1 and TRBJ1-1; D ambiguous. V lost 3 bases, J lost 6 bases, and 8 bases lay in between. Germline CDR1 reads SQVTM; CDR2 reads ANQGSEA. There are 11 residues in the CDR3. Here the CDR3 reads CSVDPSSEAFF. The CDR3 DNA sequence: TGCAGCGTTGATCCCAGTTCTGAAGCTTTCTTT.

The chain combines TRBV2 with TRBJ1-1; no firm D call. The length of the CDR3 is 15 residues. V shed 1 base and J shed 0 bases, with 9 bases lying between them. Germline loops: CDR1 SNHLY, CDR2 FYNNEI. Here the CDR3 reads CASSEVGGMNTEAFF. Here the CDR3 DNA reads TGTGCCAGCAGTGAAGTTGGCGGGATGAACACTGAAGCTTTCTTT.

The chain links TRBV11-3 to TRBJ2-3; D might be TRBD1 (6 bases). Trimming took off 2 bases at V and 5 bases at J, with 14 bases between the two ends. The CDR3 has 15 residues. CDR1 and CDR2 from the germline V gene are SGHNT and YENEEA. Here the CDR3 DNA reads TGTGCCAGCAGCTTAAAGGCAGGGGACGTAGATACGCAGTATTTT. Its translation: CASSLKAGDVDTQYF.

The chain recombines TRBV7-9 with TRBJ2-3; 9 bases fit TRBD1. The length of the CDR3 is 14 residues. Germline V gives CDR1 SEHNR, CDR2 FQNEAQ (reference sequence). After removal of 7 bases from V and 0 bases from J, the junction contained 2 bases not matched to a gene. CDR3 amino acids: CASTGTGSTDTQYF. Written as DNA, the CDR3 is TGTGCCAGCACCGGGACAGGGAGCACAGATACGCAGTATTTT.

The CDR3 spells CASSAQEGGNSPLHF. The CDR3 region has the DNA TGTGCCAGTAGTGCTCAGGAGGGGGGGAATTCACCCCTCCACTTT. The gene calls are TRBV19 and TRBJ1-6; maybe TRBD1 (6 bases). The V end lost 5 bases, the J end lost 7 bases, and 15 bases lay between the germline ends. CDR1 and CDR2 from the germline V gene are LNHDA and SQIVND (reference sequence). This CDR3 has 15 amino acids.

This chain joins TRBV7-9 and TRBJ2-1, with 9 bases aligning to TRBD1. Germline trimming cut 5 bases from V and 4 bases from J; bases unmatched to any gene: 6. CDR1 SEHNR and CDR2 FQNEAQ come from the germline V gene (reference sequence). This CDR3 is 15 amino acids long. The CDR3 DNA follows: TGTGCCAGCAGCAATACCGGGACAGGGTACAATGAGCAGTTCTTC. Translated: CASSNTGTGYNEQFF.

The CDR3 loop is CASSKVARGRVYEQYF. The CDR3 DNA is TGTGCCAGCAGCAAAGTGGCTAGGGGGCGCGTCTACGAGCAGTACTTC. This chain connects TRBV21-1 to TRBJ2-7; TRBD1, the table's D call, lacks a check against the DNA. TRBV21-1 is labeled a pseudogene. This CDR3 has 16 residues.

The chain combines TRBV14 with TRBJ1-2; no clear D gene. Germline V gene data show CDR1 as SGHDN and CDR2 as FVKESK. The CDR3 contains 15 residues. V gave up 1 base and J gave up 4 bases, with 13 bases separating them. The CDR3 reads CASSQVITEPYGYTF. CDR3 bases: TGTGCCAGCAGCCAAGTGATCACAGAACCCTATGGCTACACCTTC.

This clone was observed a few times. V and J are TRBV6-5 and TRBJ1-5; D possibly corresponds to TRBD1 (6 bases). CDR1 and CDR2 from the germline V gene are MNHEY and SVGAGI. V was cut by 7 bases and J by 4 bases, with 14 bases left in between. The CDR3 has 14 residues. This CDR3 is CASKPGGRNQPQHF. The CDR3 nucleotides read TGTGCCAGCAAACCCGGGGGGCGTAATCAGCCCCAGCATTTT.

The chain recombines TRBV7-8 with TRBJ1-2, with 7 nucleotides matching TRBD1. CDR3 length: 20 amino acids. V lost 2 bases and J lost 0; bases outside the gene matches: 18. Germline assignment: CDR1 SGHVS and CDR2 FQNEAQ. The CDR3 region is CASSLRYPGSTGPTNYGYTF. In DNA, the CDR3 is TGTGCCAGCAGCTTACGGTACCCGGGGTCGACAGGGCCGACTAACTATGGCTACACCTTC.

The CDR3 loop reads CASSPQGGGITDTQYF. DNA of the CDR3: TGCGCCAGCAGCCCCCAAGGGGGGGGGATCACAGATACGCAGTATTTT. J is TRBJ2-3 and V is TRBV5-1; D may be TRBD2 (7 bases). Germline values: CDR1 SGHRS, CDR2 YFSETQ. V was trimmed by 4 bases and J by 2 bases, leaving 17 bases between them. The CDR3 sequence is 16 residues long. The full variable domain, rest sourced from reference TRBV5-1 and TRBJ2-3, is KAGVTQTPRYLIKTRGQQVTLSCSPISGHRSVSWYQQTPGQGLQFLFEYFSETQRNKGNFPGRFSGRQFSNSRSEMNVSTLELGDSALYLCASSPQGGGITDTQYFGPGTRLTVL.

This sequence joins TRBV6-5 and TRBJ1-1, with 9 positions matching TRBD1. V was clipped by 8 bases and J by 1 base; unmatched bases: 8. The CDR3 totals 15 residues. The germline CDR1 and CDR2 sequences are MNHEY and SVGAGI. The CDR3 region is CASVGQGMGNTEAFF. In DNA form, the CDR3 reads TGTGCCAGCGTTGGACAGGGGATGGGGAACACTGAAGCTTTCTTT.

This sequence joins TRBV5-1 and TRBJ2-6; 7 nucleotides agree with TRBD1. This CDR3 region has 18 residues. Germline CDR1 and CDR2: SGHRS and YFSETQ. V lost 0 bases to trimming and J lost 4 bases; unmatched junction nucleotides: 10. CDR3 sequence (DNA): TGCGCCAGCAGCTTGGGGGACAGATTCTGGGCCGGGGCCAACGTCCTGACTTTC. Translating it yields CASSLGDRFWAGANVLTF.

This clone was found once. The chain's CDR3 is CASNTGTGDTGELFF. The CDR3 DNA sequence: TGTGCCAGTAACACCGGGACAGGGGACACCGGGGAGCTGTTTTTT. The genes are TRBV19 and TRBJ2-2, with 10 positions matching TRBD1. The CDR3 totals 15 residues. Germline CDR1 and CDR2: LNHDA and SQIVND (reference sequence). The ends lost 7 bases at V and 3 bases at J; junction bases unmatched: 5. The complete variable domain, with remaining parts taken from reference TRBV19 and TRBJ2-2, reads DGGITQSPKYLFRKEGQNVTLSCEQNLNHDAMYWYRQDPGQGLRLIYYSQIVNDFQKGDIAEGYSVSREKKESFPLTVTSAQKNPTAFYLCASNTGTGDTGELFFGEGSRLTVL.

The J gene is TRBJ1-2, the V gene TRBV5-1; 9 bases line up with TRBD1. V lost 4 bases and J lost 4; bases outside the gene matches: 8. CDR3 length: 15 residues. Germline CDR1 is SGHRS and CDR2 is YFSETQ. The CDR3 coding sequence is TGCGCCAGCAGCCCCCCGGGACAGGGAAGCTATGGCTACACCTTC. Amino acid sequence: CASSPPGQGSYGYTF.

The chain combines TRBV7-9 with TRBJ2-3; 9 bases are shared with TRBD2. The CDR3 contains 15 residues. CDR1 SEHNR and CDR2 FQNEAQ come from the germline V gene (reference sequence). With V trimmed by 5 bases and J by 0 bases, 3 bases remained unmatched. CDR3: CASSRSGGSTDTQYF. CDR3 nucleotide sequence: TGTGCCAGCAGCCGTAGCGGGGGAAGCACAGATACGCAGTATTTT.

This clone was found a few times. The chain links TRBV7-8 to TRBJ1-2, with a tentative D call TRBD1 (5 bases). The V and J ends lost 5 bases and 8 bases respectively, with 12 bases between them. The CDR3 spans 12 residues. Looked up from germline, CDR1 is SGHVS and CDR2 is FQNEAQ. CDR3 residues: CASSPRGAGYTF. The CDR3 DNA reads TGTGCCAGCAGCCCCCGCGGGGCCGGCTACACCTTC.

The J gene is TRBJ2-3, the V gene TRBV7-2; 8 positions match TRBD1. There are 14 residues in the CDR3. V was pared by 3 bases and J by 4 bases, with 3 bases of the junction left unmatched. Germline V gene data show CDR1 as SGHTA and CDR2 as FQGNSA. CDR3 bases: TGTGCCAGCAGCTTCGACAGGGGTTCAGATACGCAGTATTTT. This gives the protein CASSFDRGSDTQYF.

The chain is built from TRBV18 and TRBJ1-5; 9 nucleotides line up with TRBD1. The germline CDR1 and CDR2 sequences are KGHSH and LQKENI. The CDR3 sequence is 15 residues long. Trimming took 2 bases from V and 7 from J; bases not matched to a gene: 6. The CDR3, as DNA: TGTGCCAGCTCACCATCGGGACAGGGCCAGCAGCCCCAGCATTTT. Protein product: CASSPSGQGQQPQHF.

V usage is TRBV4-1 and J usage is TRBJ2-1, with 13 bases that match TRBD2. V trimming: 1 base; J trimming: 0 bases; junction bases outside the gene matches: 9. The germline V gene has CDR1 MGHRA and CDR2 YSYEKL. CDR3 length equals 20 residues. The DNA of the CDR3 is TGCGCCAGCAGCCAAGGACTAGCGGGGGGCGACCTATTCTCCTACAATGAGCAGTTCTTC. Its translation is CASSQGLAGGDLFSYNEQFF.

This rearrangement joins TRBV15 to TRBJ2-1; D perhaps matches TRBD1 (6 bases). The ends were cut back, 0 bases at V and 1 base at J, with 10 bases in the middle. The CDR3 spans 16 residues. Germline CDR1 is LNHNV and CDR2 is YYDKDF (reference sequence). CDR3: CATSRDLTGSYNEQFF. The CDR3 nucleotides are TGTGCCACCAGCAGAGATCTCACAGGGTCCTACAATGAGCAGTTCTTC. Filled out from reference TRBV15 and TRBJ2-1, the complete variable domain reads DAMVIQNPRYQVTQFGKPVTLSCSQTLNHNVMYWYQQKSSQAPKLLFHYYDKDFNNEADTPDNFQSRRPNTSFCFLDIRSPGLGDTAMYLCATSRDLTGSYNEQFFGPGTRLTVL.

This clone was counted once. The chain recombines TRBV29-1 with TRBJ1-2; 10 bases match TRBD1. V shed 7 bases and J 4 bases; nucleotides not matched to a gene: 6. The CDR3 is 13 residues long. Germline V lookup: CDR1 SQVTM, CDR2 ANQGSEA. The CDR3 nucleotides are TGCAGCGCTGCGACAGGGGGCACCTATGGCTACACCTTC. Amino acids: CSAATGGTYGYTF.